Each of the 9 T cell receptor beta chains below was sequenced from the same sample in a study of cytomegalovirus exposure and HLA in healthy donors (TCRdb year 2017). Library method: the immunoSEQ multiplex PCR assay. A mixture of 60 forward primers for TCR Vbeta segments and 13 reverse primers for TCR Jbeta segments was used in the multiplex PCR. The clones in this table, taken by TCRdb from immuneACCESS, are in-frame only. Not every clone is retained; where verified, under half of the shortfall comes from an unresolved V gene, and the cause of the rest is unknown. This sample lists over 100,000 clones; 65% to 80% were detected once. Roughly 9.7% of the sample belongs to the ten largest clones. Material: PBMCs. Receptors originate from a man aged 35 to 55 in good health and CMV-seropositive.

This clone appeared a single time. This chain joins TRBV5-1 and TRBJ2-7, with D maybe TRBD1 (5 bases). The CDR3 length is 14 residues. In germline, CDR1 is SGHRS, CDR2 YFSETQ. V was clipped by 3 bases and J by 6 bases, with 16 bases between them. The CDR3 protein is CASSSLVQAREQYF. In DNA form, the CDR3 reads TGCGCCAGCAGCTCCTTGGTACAGGCCCGCGAGCAGTACTTC.

The J gene is TRBJ2-5, the V gene TRBV11-1, with 7 bases lining up with TRBD2. V lost 5 bases to trimming and J lost 2 bases; unmatched junction nucleotides: 11. The CDR3 has 16 amino acids. CDR1 and CDR2 from the germline V gene are SGHAT and FQDESV (reference sequence). The CDR3 sequence: CASSAGGSGKQETQYF. CDR3 coding DNA: TGTGCCAGCAGCGCCGGAGGGAGCGGGAAACAAGAGACCCAGTACTTC.

The chain uses TRBV7-2 and TRBJ1-2; no clear D gene. This CDR3 spans 12 amino acids. The V gene lost 1 base and the J gene lost 13 bases, with 13 bases spanning the gap. Germline lookup yields CDR1 SGHTA and CDR2 FQGNSA. This chain's CDR3 is CASSLVSRTGTF. CDR3 coding DNA: TGTGCCAGCAGCTTAGTATCCCGAACTGGCACCTTC.

The chain joins TRBV27 to TRBJ1-1; perhaps TRBD1 as D (6 bases). V was pared by 1 base and J by 8 bases, with 11 bases between. CDR3 length: 13 residues. The V gene's germline CDR1 is MNHEY and CDR2 SMNVEV (reference sequence). Here the CDR3 DNA reads TGTGCCAGCAGTTTATTAGGGGGAGCCGAAGCTTTCTTT. Protein product: CASSLLGGAEAFF.

The V call is TRBV4-3, the J call TRBJ2-1; 15 bases map to TRBD2. The CDR3 spans 16 residues. The V segment lost 1 base and the J segment 5 bases; nucleotides outside the gene matches: 0. Germline CDR1 is LGHNA and CDR2 is YSLEER. In DNA, the CDR3 is TGCGCCAGCAGCCAAGGGACTAGCGGGGGGGACAATGAGCAGTTCTTC. Its protein is CASSQGTSGGDNEQFF.

V and J are TRBV6-6 and TRBJ2-7, with TRBD1 matching over 8 bases. CDR1 is MNHNY, CDR2 SVGAGI, per germline (reference sequence). V was pared by 7 bases and J by 3 bases, with 8 bases of the junction left unmatched. The CDR3 runs 14 residues. The CDR3 DNA follows: TGTGCCAGCAAACCGGGACAGGAAAACTACGAGCAGTACTTC. Its protein is CASKPGQENYEQYF.

The chain employs TRBV19 and TRBJ2-5, with D perhaps TRBD2 (5 bases). The CDR3 loop spans 15 amino acids. Trimming left V 3 bases short and J 2 bases short, with 13 bases between. Germline loops: CDR1 LNHDA, CDR2 SQIVND (reference sequence). CDR3 region: CASSMNAGPQETQYF. In DNA, the CDR3 is TGTGCCAGTAGTATGAATGCGGGCCCACAAGAGACCCAGTACTTC.

The chain uses TRBV5-4 and TRBJ2-3, with D perhaps matching TRBD1 (6 bases). The germline gives CDR1 SGHNT, CDR2 YYREEE (reference sequence). V was trimmed by 1 base and J by 1 base, leaving 16 bases between them. The CDR3 sequence is 17 residues long. The DNA for the CDR3 is TGTGCCAGCAGCTTGAGGGCAGGGGCCGGGGGCACAGATACGCAGTATTTT. It translates to CASSLRAGAGGTDTQYF.

The chain recombines TRBV6-5 with TRBJ2-3; TRBD2 agrees at 7 bases. Germline CDR1 is MNHEY and CDR2 is SVGAGI. V lost 1 base to trimming and J lost 2 bases; unmatched junction nucleotides: 3. The CDR3 spans 15 residues. The CDR3 DNA reads as TGTGCCAGCAGTTACTGGGGGGGATCCACAGATACGCAGTATTTT. Translation: CASSYWGGSTDTQYF.